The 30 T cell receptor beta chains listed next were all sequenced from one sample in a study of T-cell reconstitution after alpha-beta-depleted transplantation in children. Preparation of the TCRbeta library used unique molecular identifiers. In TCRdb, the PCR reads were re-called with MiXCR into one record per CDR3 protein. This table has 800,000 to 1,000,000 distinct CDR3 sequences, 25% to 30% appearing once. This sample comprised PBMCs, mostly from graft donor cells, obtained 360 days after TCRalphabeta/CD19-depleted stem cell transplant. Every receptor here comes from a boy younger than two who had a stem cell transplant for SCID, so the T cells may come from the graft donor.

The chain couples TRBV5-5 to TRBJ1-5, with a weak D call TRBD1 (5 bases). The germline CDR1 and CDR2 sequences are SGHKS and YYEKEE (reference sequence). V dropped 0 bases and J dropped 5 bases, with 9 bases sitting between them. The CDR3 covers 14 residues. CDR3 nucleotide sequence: TGTGCCAGCAGCTTGGTGGGGGGTTATCAGCCCCAGCATTTT. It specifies CASSLVGGYQPQHF.

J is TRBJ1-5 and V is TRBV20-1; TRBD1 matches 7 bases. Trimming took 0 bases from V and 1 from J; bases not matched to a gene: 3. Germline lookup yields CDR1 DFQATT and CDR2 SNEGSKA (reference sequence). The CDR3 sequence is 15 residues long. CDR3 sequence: CSARDPGGSNQPQHF. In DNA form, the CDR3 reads TGCAGTGCTAGAGACCCAGGGGGAAGCAATCAGCCCCAGCATTTT.

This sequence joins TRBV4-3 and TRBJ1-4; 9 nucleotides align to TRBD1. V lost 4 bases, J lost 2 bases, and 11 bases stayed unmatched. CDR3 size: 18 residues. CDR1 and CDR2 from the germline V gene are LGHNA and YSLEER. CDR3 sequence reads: CASSPTMGGTGTNEKLFF. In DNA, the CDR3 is TGCGCCAGCAGCCCCACGATGGGGGGGACAGGGACTAATGAAAAACTGTTTTTT.

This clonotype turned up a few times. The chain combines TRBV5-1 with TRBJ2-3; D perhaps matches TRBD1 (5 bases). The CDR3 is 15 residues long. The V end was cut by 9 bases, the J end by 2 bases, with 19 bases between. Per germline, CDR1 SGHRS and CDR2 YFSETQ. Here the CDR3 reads CATSIQVLPTDTQYF. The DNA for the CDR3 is TGCGCCACCTCCATACAGGTCCTTCCCACAGATACGCAGTATTTT.

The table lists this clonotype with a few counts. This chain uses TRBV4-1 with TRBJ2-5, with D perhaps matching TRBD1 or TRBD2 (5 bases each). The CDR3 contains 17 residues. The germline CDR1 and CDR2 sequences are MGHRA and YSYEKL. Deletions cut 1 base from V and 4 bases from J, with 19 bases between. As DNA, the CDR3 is TGCGCCAGCAGCCAAGGGCCCAGGGAACTAGTGGCAGAGACCCAGTACTTC. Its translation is CASSQGPRELVAETQYF.

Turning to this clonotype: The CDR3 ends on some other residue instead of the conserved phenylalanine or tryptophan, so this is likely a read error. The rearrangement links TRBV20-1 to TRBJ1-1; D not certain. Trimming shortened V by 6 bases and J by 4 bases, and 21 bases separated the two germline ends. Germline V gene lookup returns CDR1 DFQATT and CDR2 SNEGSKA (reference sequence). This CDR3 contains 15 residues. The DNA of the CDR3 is TGCAGTGCCCACGGTTCGGGCCAGCCGGGCACTGAAGCTTTCTCT. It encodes CSAHGSGQPGTEAFS.

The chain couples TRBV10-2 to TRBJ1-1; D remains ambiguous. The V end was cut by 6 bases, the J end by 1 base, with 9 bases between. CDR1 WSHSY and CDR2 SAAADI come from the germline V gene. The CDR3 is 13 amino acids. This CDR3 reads CASRLTSNTEAFF. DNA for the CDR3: TGCGCCAGCAGACTTACTTCGAACACTGAAGCTTTCTTT.

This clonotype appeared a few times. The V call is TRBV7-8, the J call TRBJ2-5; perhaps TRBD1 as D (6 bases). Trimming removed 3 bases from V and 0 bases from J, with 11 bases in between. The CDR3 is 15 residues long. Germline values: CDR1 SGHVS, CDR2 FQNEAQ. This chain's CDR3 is CASSLHQGYQETQYF. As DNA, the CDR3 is TGTGCCAGCAGCTTGCATCAGGGGTACCAAGAGACCCAGTACTTC.

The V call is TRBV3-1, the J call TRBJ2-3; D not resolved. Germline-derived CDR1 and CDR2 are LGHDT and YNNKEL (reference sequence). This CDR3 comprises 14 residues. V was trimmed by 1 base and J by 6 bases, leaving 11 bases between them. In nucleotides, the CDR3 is TGTGCCAGCAGCCAAGTATACAGCCCCGATACGCAGTATTTT. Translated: CASSQVYSPDTQYF.

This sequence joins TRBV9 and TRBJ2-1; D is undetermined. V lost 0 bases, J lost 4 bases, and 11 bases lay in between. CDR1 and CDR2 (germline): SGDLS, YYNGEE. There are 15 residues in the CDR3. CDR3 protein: CASSVDARPYNEQFF. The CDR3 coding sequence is TGTGCCAGCAGCGTAGACGCTAGACCGTACAATGAGCAGTTCTTC.

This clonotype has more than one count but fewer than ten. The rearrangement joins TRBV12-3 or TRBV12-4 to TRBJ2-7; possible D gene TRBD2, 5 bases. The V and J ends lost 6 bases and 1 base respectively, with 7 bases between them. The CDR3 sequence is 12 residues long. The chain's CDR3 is CASSGESYEQYF. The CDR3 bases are TGTGCCAGCAGCGGGGAATCCTACGAGCAGTACTTC.

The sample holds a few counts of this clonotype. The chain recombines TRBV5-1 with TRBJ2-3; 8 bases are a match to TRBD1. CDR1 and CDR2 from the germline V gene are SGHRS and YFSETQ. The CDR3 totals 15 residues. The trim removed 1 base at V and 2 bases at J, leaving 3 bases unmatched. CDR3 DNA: TGCGCCAGCAGCTTGCAGGACAGGGTCACAGATACGCAGTATTTT. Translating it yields CASSLQDRVTDTQYF.

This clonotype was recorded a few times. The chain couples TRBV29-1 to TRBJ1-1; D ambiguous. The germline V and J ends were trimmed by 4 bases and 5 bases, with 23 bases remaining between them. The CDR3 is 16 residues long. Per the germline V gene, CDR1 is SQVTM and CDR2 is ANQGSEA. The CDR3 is CSVGTTYGGLGTEAFF. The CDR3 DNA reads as TGCAGCGTTGGAACAACGTATGGAGGGCTTGGGACTGAAGCTTTCTTT. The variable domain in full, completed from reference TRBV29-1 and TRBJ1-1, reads SAVISQKPSRDICQRGTSLTIQCQVDSQVTMMFWYRQQPGQSLTLIATANQGSEATYESGFVIDKFPISRPNLTFSTLTVSNMSPEDSSIYLCSVGTTYGGLGTEAFFGQGTRLTVV.

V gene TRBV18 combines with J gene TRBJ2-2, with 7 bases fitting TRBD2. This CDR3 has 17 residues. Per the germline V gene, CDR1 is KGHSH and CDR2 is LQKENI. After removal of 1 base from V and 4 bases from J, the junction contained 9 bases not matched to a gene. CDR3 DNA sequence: TGTGCCAGCTCACCACTTGGTCCACTAGCGTTCACCGGGGAGCTGTTTTTT. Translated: CASSPLGPLAFTGELFF.

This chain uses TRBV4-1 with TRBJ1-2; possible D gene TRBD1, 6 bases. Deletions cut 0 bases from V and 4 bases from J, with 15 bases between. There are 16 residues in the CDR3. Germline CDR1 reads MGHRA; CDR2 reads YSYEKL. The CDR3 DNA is TGCGCCAGCAGCCAAGATATGCAGGGGCGGATCTATGGCTACACCTTC. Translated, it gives CASSQDMQGRIYGYTF.

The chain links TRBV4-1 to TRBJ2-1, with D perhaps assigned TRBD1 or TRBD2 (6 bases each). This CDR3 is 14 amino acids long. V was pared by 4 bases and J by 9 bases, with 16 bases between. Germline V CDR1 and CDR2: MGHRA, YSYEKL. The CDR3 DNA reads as TGCGCCAGCAGCCCGAAATCATGGGGGGCTGAGCAGTTCTTC. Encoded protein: CASSPKSWGAEQFF.

The CDR3: CASSLGASGGSTDTQYF. The CDR3 nucleotides read TGTGCCAGCAGCTTAGGGGCTAGCGGGGGGTCCACAGATACGCAGTATTTT. The V and J genes are TRBV7-2 and TRBJ2-3; 11 bases are a match to TRBD2. Trimming removed 1 base from V and 2 bases from J; junction bases left unmatched: 5. Germline V CDR1 and CDR2: SGHTA, FQGNSA. CDR3 size: 17 residues.

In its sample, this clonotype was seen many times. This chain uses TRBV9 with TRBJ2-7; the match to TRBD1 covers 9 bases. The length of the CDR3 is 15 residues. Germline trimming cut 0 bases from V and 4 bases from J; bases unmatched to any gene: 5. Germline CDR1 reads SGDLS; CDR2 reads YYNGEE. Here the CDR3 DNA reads TGTGCCAGCAGCGTAGGGGGACAGGGAAGTTACGAGCAGTACTTC. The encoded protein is CASSVGGQGSYEQYF.

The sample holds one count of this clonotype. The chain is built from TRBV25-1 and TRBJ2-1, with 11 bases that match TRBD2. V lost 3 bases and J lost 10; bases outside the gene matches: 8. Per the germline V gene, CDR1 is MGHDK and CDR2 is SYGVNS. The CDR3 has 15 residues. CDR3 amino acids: CASSEGGLAASEQFF. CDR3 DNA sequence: TGTGCCAGCAGTGAGGGGGGACTAGCGGCCAGCGAGCAGTTCTTC.

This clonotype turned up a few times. The CDR3 DNA reads as TGTGCCAGCAGTTTATCTGCCCCAGCCTCCTATGGCTACACCTTC. It translates to CASSLSAPASYGYTF. The genes are TRBV28 and TRBJ1-2, with D uncertain. The CDR3 runs to 15 residues. The germline V gene has CDR1 MDHEN and CDR2 SYDVKM. V dropped 1 base and J dropped 4 bases, with 13 bases sitting between them.

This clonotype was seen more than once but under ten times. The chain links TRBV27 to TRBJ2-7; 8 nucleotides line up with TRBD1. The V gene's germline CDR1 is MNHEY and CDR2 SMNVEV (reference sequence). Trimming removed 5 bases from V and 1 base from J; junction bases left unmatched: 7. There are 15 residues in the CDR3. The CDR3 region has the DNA TGTGCCAGCAGTCAGACAGGGGAAGAATCCTACGAGCAGTACTTC. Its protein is CASSQTGEESYEQYF.

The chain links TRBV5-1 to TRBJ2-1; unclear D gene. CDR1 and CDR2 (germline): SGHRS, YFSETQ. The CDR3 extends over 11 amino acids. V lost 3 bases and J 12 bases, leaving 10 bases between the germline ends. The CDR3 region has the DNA TGCGCCAGCAGCTGGGCTCACTGGCAGTTCTTC. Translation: CASSWAHWQFF.

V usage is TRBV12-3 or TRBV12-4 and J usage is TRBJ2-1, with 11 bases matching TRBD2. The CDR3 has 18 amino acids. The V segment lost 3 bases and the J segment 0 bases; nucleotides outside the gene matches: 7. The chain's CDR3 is CASSFWYLAGGSYNEQFF. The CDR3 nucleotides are TGTGCCAGCAGTTTCTGGTATCTAGCGGGGGGCTCCTACAATGAGCAGTTCTTC.

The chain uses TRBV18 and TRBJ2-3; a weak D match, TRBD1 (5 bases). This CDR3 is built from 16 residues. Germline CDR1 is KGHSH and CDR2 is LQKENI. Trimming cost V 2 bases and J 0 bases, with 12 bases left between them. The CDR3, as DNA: TGTGCCAGCTCACCAAGGGGTCGCCTTAGCACAGATACGCAGTATTTT. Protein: CASSPRGRLSTDTQYF.

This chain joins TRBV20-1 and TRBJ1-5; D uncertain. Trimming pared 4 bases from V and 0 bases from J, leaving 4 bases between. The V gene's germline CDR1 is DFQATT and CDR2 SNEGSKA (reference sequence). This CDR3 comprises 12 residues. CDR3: CSAKGSNQPQHF. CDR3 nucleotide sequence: TGCAGTGCTAAAGGTAGCAATCAGCCCCAGCATTTT.

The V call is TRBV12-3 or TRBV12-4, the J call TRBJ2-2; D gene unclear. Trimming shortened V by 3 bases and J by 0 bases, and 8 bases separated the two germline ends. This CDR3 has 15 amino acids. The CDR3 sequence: CASSFRSPNTGELFF. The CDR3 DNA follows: TGTGCCAGCAGTTTTAGGTCCCCGAACACCGGGGAGCTGTTTTTT.

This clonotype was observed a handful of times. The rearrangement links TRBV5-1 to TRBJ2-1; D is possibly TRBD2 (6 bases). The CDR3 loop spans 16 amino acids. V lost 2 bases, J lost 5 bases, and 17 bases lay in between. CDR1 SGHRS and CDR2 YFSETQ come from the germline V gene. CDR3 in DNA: TGCGCCAGCAGCTTATCCGGGCCGGGAGTGAACAATGAGCAGTTCTTC. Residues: CASSLSGPGVNNEQFF.

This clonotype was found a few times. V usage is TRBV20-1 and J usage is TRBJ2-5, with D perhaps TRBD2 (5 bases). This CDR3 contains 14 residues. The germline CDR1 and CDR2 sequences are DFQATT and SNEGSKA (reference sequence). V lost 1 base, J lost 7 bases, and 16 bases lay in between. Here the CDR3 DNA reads TGCAGTGCTAGAGGGAGAGGGCGTTACGGGACCCAGTACTTC. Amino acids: CSARGRGRYGTQYF.

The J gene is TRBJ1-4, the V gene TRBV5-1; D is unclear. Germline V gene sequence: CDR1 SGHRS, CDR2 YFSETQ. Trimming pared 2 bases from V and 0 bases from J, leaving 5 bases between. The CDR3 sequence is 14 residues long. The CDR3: CASSLTTTNEKLFF. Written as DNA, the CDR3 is TGCGCCAGCAGCTTAACCACAACTAATGAAAAACTGTTTTTT.

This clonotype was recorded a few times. The CDR3 here is CASSLRVWGSTDTQYF. The CDR3 bases are TGTGCCAGCAGCTTACGGGTATGGGGGAGCACAGATACGCAGTATTTT. The chain uses TRBV7-9 and TRBJ2-3; tentatively, D is TRBD1 or TRBD2 (5 bases each). This CDR3 region has 16 residues. Between the trimmed V and J ends, which lost 2 bases and 0 bases, there was a span of 12 bases. Germline CDR1 reads SEHNR; CDR2 reads FQNEAQ (reference sequence).